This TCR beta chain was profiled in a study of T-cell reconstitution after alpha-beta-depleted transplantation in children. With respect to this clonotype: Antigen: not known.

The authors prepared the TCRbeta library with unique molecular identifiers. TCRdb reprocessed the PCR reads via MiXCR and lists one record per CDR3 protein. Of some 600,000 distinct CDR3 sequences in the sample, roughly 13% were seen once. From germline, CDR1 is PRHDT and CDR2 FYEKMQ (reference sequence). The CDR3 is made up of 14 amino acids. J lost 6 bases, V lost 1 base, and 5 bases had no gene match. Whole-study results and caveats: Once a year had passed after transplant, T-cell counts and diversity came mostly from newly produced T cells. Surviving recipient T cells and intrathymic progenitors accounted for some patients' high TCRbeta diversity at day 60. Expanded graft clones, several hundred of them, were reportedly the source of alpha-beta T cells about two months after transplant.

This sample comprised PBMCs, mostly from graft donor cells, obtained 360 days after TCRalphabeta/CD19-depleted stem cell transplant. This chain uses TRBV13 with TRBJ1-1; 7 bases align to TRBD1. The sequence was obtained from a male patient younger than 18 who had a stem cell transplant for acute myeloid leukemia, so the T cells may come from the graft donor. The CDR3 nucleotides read TGTGCCAGCAGCTTAGAGACAGGGAGGCCTGAAGCTTTCTTT. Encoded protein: CASSLETGRPEAFF.